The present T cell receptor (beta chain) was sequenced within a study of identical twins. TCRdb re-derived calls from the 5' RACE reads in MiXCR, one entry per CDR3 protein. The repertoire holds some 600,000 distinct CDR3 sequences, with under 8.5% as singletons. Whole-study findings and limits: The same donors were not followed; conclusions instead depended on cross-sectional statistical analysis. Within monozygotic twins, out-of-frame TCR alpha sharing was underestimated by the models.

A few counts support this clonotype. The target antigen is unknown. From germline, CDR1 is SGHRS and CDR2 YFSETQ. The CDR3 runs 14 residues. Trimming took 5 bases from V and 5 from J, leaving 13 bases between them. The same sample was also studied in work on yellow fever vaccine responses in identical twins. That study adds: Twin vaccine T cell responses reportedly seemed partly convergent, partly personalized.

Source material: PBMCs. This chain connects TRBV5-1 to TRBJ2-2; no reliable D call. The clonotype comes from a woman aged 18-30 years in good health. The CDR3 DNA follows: TGCGCCAGCAGGGCTGGTGTGGGGACCGGGGAGCTGTTTTTT. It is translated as CASRAGVGTGELFF.